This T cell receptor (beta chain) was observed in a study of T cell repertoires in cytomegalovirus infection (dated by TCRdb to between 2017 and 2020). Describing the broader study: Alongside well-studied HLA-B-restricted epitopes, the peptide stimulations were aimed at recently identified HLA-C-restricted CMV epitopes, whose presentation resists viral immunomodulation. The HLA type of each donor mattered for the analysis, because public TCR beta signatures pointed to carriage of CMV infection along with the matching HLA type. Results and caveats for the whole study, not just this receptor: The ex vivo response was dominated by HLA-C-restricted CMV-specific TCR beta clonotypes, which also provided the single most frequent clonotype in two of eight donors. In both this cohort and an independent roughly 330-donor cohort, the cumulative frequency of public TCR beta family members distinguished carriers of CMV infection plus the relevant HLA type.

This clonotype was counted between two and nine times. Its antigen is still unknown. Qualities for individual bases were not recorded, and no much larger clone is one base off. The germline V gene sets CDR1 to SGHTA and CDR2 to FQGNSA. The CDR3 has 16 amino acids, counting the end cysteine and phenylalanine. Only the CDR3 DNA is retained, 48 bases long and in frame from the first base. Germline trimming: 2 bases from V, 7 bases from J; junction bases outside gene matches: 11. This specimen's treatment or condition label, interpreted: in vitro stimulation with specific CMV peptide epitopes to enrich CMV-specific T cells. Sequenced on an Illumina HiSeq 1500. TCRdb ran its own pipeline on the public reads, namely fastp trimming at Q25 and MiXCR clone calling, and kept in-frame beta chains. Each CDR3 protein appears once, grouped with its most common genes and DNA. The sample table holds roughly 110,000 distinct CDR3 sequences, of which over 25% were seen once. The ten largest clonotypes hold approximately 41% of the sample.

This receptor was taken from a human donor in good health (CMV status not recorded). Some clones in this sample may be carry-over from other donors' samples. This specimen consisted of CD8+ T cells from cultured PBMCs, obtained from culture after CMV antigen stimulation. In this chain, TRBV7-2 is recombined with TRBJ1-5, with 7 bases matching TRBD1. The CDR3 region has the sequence CASSLSRLTGVQPQHF. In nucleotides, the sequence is TGTGCCAGCAGCTTATCCCGCTTAACAGGGGTGCAGCCCCAGCATTTT.